Here is one T cell receptor beta chain with its context. The sample is drawn from a study of blood T cell repertoires in COVID-19. Study-wide context: Sites across the United States, Italy and Spain contributed samples from acute and convalescent COVID-19. Sources were T cells, B-cell-depleted T cells, or PBMCs; the material itself was cDNA or gDNA.

Germline assignment: CDR1 LNHDA and CDR2 SQIVND (reference sequence). The J segment lost 1 base and the V segment lost 7 bases, leaving 6 bases of the junction unmatched. This CDR3 is 15 amino acids long. Living in 20 to 30 US areas, the participants were between roughly 18 and 89 years of age. Each participant's cohort was designated according to participant-reported clinical history. Generated by immunoSEQ multiplex PCR, the TCRdb table keeps only in-frame clones and is missing some. The table has about 300,000 clones, 86% seen once. The J gene is TRBJ1-1, the V gene TRBV19; TRBD1 aligns across 10 bases. This TCR derives from a woman aged 18-29 years who had recovered from COVID-19. The sequencing sample was made of PBMCs or T cells enriched from blood (not recorded which). CDR3 region: CASTWTGGGNTEAFF. CDR3 DNA sequence: TGTGCCAGTACCTGGACAGGGGGAGGGAACACTGAAGCTTTCTTT.